This TCR beta chain is drawn from a study of blood T cell repertoires in COVID-19. Study-wide context: COVID-19 samples from acute and convalescent phases originated in the United States, Italy and Spain.

Enrolled during active infection, Seattle patients were then followed longitudinally. In the study's own analysis: For nucleated cells, counts were estimated from reference gene primer amplification. The protocol was immunoSEQ multiplex PCR, while the TCRdb copy is restricted to in-frame clones and leaves out a portion. The DNA gave D and trimming, while V, J and clone size come from that table. The table shows around 150,000 clones, with roughly 84% occurring only once. The clonotype originates from a man younger than 45 with COVID-19, enrolled during active disease. The sample taken for sequencing was peripheral blood.

In DNA form, the CDR3 reads TGTGCCAGCAGTCTCGGCGGGCATTACAATGAGCAGTTCTTC. Its protein product is CASSLGGHYNEQFF. The chain employs TRBV28 and TRBJ2-1; the D gene is possibly TRBD2 (5 bases). Trimming pared 5 bases from V and 4 bases from J, leaving 12 bases between. The CDR3 runs to 14 residues. Per the germline V gene, CDR1 is MDHEN and CDR2 is SYDVKM.